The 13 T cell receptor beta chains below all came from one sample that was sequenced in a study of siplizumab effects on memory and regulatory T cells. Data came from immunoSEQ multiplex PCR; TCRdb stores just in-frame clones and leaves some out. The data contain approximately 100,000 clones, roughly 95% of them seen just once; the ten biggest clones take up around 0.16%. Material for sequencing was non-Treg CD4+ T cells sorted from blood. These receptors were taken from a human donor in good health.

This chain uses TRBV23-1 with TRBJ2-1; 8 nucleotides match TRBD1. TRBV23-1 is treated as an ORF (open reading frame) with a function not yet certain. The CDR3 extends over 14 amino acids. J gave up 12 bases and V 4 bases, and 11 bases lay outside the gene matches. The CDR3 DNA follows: TGCGCCAGCAGTCCGCACCGACAGGGGAGTAGGCAGTTCTTC. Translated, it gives CASSPHRQGSRQFF.

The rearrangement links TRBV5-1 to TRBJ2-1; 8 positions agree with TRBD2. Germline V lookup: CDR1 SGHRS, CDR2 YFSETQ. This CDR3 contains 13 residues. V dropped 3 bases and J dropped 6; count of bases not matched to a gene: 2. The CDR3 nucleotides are TGCGCCAGCAGCTACGGGACTAGCAATGAGCAGTTCTTC. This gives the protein CASSYGTSNEQFF.

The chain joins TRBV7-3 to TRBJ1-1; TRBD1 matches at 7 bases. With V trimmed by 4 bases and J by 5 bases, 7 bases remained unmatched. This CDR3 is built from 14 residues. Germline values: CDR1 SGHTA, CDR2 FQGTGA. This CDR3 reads CASSSWTGSTEAFF. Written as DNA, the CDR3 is TGTGCCAGCAGCTCGTGGACAGGATCGACTGAAGCTTTCTTT.

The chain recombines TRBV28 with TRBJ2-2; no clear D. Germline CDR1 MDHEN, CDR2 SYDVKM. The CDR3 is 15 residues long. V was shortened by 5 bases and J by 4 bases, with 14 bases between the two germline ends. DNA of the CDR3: TGTGCCAGCAGTCTCAGCCGTTCTGTCACCGGGGAGCTGTTTTTT. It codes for CASSLSRSVTGELFF.

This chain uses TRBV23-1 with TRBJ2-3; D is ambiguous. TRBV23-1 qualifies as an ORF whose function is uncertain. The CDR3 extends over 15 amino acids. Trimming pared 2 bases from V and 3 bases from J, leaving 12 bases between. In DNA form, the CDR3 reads TGCGCCAGCAGTCAAGCGCCTAGTTGGACAGATACGCAGTATTTT. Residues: CASSQAPSWTDTQYF.

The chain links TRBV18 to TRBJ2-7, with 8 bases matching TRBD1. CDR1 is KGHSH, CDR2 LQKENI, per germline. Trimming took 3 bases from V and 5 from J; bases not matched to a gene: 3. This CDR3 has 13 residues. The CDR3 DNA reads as TGTGCCAGCTCACCGGACAGGGACCACGAGCAGTACTTC. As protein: CASSPDRDHEQYF.

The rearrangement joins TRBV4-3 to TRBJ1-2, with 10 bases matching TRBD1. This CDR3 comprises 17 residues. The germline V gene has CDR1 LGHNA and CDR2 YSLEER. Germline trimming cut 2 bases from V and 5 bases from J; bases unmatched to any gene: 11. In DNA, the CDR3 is TGCGCCAGCAGCCAAAAAGCGGGGACAGGGGAAGGGTATGGCTACACCTTC. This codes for CASSQKAGTGEGYGYTF.

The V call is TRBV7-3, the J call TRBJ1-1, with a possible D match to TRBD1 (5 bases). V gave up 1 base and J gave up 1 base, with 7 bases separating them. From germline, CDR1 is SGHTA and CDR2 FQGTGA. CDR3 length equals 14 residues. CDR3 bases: TGTGCCAGCAGCTTAAGTGGGGGGAACACTGAAGCTTTCTTT. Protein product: CASSLSGGNTEAFF.

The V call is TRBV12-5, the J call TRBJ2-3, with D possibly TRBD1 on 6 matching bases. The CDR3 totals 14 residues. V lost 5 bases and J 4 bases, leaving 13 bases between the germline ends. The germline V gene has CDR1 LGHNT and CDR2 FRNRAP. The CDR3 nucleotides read TGTGCTAGTGGTGCCGCGACAGGCCCAGATACGCAGTATTTT. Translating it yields CASGAATGPDTQYF.

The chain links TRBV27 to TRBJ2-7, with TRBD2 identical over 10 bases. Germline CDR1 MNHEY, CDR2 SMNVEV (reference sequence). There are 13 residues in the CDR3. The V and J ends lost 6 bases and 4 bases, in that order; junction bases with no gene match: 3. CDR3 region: CASRLAGVYEQYF. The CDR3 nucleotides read TGTGCCAGCAGGCTAGCGGGGGTTTACGAGCAGTACTTC.

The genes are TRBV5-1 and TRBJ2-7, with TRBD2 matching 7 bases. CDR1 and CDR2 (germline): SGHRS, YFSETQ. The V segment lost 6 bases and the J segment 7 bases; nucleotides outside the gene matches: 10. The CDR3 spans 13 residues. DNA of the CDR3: TGCGCCAGCAAGCGGGACGGCTCCCTGGAGCAGTACTTC. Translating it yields CASKRDGSLEQYF.

The CDR3 DNA sequence: TGTGCCAGCAGCTTAGTGAGGACGCGTTATAGCAATCAGCCCCAGCATTTT. Its translation: CASSLVRTRYSNQPQHF. This sequence joins TRBV11-3 and TRBJ1-5; D uncertain. The germline gives CDR1 SGHNT, CDR2 YENEEA. The CDR3 runs 17 residues. The germline V and J ends were trimmed by 1 base and 0 bases, with 13 bases remaining between them.

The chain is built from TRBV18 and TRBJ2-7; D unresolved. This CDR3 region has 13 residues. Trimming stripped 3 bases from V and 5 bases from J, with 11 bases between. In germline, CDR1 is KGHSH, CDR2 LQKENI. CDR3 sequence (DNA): TGTGCCAGCTCACCTTCAGGTGGCCACGAGCAGTACTTC. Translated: CASSPSGGHEQYF. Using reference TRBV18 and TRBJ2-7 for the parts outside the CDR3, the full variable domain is NAGVMQNPRHLVRRRGQEARLRCSPMKGHSHVYWYRQLPEEGLKFMVYLQKENIIDESGMPKERFSAEFPKEGPSILRIQQVVRGDSAAYFCASSPSGGHEQYFGPGTRLTVT.